What follows is one T cell receptor beta chain and its context. What it recognizes is unknown. The sample is drawn from a study of blood T cells in healthy people across ages. Overall study findings and caveats: Researchers judged that diversity estimates from one million T cells fell short of true values.

Drawn from each donor were ten milliliters of peripheral blood. Whenever a sample was processed, at least 6.5 million PBMCs were isolated. For the second PCR, which ran for about 7 to 12 cycles, a sample-barcoded 5' primer and a J-beta primer mix were used. Each cDNA was tagged by a template-switch adaptor containing 12 random nucleotides. TCRdb recomputed calls from the 5' RACE reads with MiXCR, one row per CDR3 protein. The sample lists over 1,200,000 distinct CDR3 sequences; 59% were seen once. The sequence was collected from a man between 18 and 35 years old in good health. The sample was blood.

CDR3 coding DNA: TGCAGCGGGACAGGGGGTGCCTCCTCTAACTATGGCTACACCTTC. The encoded protein is CSGTGGASSNYGYTF. The chain employs TRBV29-1 and TRBJ1-2; 10 bases are a match to TRBD1. The CDR3 is 15 residues long. V shed 7 bases and J 0 bases; nucleotides not matched to a gene: 8. Germline CDR1 reads SQVTM; CDR2 reads ANQGSEA.